This T cell receptor (beta chain) was retrieved from a study of shared clonotypes between healthy human individuals. This CDR3 is 17 amino acids long. Per germline, CDR1 SEHNR and CDR2 FQNEAQ (reference sequence). The V end was cut by 5 bases, the J end by 1 base, with 17 bases between. Study donors comprised healthy, HIV-negative adults devoid of recent acute infection or vaccination. Everyone who donated was a Caucasian adult who lived in Nashville, Tennessee. Assay: immunoSEQ multiplex PCR; the TCRdb copy retains only in-frame clones and omits some. Among 600,000 to 750,000 clones, roughly 78% were seen once, and the ten largest hold approximately 1.8%.

This sequence was found in a woman under 40 in good health. The chain is built from TRBV7-9 and TRBJ2-2; the D is unclear. The specimen was memory CD4+ T cells sorted from blood. Stated subset: CD45RA-negative fraction. CDR3 DNA sequence: TGTGCCAGCAGCCCCCGGGTGGGTAGCCTGAACACCGGGGAGCTGTTTTTT. It specifies CASSPRVGSLNTGELFF.